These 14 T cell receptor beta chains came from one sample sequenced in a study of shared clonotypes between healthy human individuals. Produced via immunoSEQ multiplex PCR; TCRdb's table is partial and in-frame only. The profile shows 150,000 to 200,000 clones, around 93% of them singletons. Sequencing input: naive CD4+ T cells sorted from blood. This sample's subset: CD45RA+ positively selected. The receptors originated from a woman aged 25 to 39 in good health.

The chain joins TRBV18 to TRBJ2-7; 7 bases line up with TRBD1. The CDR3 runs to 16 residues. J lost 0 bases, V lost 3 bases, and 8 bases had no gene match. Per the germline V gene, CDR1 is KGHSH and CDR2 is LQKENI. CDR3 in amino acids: CASSPPGQAFSYEQYF. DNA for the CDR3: TGTGCCAGCTCACCTCCCGGACAGGCCTTCTCCTACGAGCAGTACTTC.

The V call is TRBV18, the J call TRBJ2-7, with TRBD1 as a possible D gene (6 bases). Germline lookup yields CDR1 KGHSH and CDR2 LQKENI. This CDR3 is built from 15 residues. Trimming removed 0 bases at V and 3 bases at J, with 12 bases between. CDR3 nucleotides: TGTGCCAGCTCACCACCGTGGCCAGGGGACTACGAGCAGTACTTC. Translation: CASSPPWPGDYEQYF.

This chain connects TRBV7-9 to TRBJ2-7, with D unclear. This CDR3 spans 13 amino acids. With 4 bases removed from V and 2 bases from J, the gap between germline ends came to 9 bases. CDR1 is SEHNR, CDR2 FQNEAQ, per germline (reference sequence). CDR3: CASSYLTTYEQYF. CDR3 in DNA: TGTGCCAGCAGCTACCTGACAACCTACGAGCAGTACTTC.

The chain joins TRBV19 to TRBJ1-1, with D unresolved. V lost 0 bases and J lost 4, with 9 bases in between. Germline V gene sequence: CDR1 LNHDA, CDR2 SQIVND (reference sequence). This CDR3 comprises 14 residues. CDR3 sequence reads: CASSIDWVGTEAFF. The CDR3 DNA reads TGTGCCAGTAGTATAGATTGGGTGGGCACTGAAGCTTTCTTT. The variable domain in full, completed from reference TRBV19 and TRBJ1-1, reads DGGITQSPKYLFRKEGQNVTLSCEQNLNHDAMYWYRQDPGQGLRLIYYSQIVNDFQKGDIAEGYSVSREKKESFPLTVTSAQKNPTAFYLCASSIDWVGTEAFFGQGTRLTVV.

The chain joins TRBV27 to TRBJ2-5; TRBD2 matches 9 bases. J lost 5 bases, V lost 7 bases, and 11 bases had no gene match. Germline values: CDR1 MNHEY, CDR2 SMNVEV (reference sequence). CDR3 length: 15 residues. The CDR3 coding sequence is TGTGCCAGCACCCCTGGTAGCGGGAGTTGGGAGACCCAGTACTTC. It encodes CASTPGSGSWETQYF.

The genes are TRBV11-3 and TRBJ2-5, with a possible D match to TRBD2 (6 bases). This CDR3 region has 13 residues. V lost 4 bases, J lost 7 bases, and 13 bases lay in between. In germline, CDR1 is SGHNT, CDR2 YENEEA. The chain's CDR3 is CASSWDLSGTQYF. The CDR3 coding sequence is TGTGCCAGCAGCTGGGACTTGTCGGGGACCCAGTACTTC.

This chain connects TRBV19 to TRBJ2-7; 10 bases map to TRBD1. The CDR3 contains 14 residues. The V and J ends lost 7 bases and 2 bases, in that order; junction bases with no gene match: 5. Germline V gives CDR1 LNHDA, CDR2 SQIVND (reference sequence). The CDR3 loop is CASKGQGETYEQYF. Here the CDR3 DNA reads TGTGCCAGTAAAGGACAGGGGGAGACCTACGAGCAGTACTTC.

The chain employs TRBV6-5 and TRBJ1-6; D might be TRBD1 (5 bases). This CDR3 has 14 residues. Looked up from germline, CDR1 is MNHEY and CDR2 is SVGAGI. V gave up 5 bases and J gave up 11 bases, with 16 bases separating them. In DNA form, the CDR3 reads TGTGCCAGCAGTAGAGGGGCCCGGCTCGCACCCCTCCACTTT. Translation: CASSRGARLAPLHF.

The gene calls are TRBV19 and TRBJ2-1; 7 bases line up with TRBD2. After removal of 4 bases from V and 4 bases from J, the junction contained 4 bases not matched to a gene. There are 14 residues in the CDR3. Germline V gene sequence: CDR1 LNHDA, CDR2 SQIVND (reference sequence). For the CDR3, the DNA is TGTGCCAGTAGTAGCGGGAGCTCATACAATGAGCAGTTCTTC. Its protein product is CASSSGSSYNEQFF.

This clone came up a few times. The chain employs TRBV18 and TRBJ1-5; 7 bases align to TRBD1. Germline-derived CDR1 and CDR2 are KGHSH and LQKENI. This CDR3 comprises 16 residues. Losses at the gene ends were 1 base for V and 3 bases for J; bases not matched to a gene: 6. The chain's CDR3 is CASSPLPGQINQPQHF. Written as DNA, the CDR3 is TGTGCCAGCTCACCACTTCCGGGACAGATCAATCAGCCCCAGCATTTT.

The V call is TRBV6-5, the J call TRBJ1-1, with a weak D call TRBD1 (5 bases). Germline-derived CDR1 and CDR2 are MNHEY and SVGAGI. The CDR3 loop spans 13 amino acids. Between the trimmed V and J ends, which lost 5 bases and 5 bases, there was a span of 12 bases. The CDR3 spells CASSSLGQTEAFF. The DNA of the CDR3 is TGTGCCAGCAGTAGCCTGGGGCAAACTGAAGCTTTCTTT.

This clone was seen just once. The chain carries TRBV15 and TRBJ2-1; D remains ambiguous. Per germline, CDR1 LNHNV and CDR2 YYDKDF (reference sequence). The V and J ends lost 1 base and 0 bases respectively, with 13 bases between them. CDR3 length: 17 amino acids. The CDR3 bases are TGTGCCACCAGCAGAGGATCTGGCGGATCCTCCTACAATGAGCAGTTCTTC. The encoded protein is CATSRGSGGSSYNEQFF.

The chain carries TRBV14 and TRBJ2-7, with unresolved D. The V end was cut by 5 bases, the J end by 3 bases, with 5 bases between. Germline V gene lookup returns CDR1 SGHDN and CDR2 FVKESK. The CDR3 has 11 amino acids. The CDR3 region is CASSSYYEQYF. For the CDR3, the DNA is TGTGCCAGCAGCTCTTACTACGAGCAGTACTTC.

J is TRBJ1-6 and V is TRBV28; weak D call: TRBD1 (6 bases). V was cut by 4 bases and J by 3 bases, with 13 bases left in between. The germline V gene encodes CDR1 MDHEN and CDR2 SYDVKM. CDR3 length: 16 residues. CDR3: CASSYPGTYYNSPLHF. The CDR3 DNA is TGTGCCAGCAGTTATCCCGGGACATACTATAATTCACCCCTCCACTTT.